Below, 23 T cell receptor beta chains from the same sample are listed, as sequenced in a study of T cell responses to AZD1222 COVID-19 vaccine (dated by TCRdb to the early 2020s). The time point label corresponds to: baseline before first vaccination. The library relied on the immunoSEQ multiplex PCR assay. In TCRdb, the immuneACCESS table is reduced to in-frame sequences with V and J assigned. These tables do not hold every clone; where another copy was compared, an unresolved V gene accounts for under half, and the others remain unexplained. This sample holds 89,000 or so clones; approximately 88% were observed only once. The ten largest clones add up to 16% of the sample. Sequencing was performed on peripheral blood, taken on day 0 of AZD1222 vaccination. The receptors come from an adult in good health.

The chain employs TRBV6-1 and TRBJ2-7; D uncertain. CDR3 length: 15 residues. Looked up from germline, CDR1 is MNHNS and CDR2 is SASEGT. Trimming left V 2 bases short and J 3 bases short, with 14 bases between. The CDR3 protein is CASSEYGPTNYEQYF. The CDR3 nucleotides are TGTGCCAGCAGTGAATATGGCCCGACCAACTACGAGCAGTACTTC.

The chain is built from TRBV19 and TRBJ2-7; 7 bases align to TRBD2. After removal of 2 bases from V and 4 bases from J, the junction contained 5 bases not matched to a gene. The CDR3 is 14 residues long. CDR1 is LNHDA and CDR2 is SQIVND in the germline V gene (reference sequence). The chain's CDR3 is CASSITASGYEQYF. The CDR3 DNA reads as TGTGCCAGTAGTATAACGGCTAGCGGATACGAGCAGTACTTC.

V and J are TRBV4-1 and TRBJ1-5; D may be TRBD1 (6 bases). The length of the CDR3 is 18 residues. Trimming took off 0 bases at V and 5 bases at J, with 20 bases between the two ends. Germline V gene sequence: CDR1 MGHRA, CDR2 YSYEKL. The CDR3, as DNA: TGCGCCAGCAGCCAAGATGGACTTAGGGGGGGCAAGGATCAGCCCCAGCATTTT. Translation gives CASSQDGLRGGKDQPQHF.

This clone was detected only a few times. The genes are TRBV18 and TRBJ2-1, with TRBD2 matching 12 bases. CDR3 length: 20 residues. CDR1 and CDR2 from the germline V gene are KGHSH and LQKENI. J was trimmed by 6 bases and V by 1 base; bases with no gene match: 16. As DNA, the CDR3 is TGTGCCAGCTCACCACTACCGGGTTCGACTAGCGGGAGTCATGGCAATGAGCAGTTCTTC. Translation: CASSPLPGSTSGSHGNEQFF.

The chain is built from TRBV7-8 and TRBJ1-5; D gene unclear. Trimming left V 1 base short and J 2 bases short, with 12 bases between. CDR1 is SGHVS, CDR2 FQNEAQ, per germline. The CDR3 has 16 amino acids. In DNA form, the CDR3 reads TGTGCCAGCAGCTTAGTGTCCCTCGGGGGCAATCAGCCCCAGCATTTT. Amino acids: CASSLVSLGGNQPQHF.

This chain links TRBV6-4 with TRBJ1-2, with a weak D call TRBD1 (5 bases). Germline assignment: CDR1 MRHNA and CDR2 SNTAGT. This CDR3 is 14 amino acids long. Trimming removed 0 bases at V and 4 bases at J, with 9 bases between. The CDR3 DNA follows: TGTGCCAGCAGTGACTCGCGAGGGGTCTATGGCTACACCTTC. As protein: CASSDSRGVYGYTF.

The chain couples TRBV7-9 to TRBJ2-3; TRBD2 agrees at 11 bases. J was trimmed by 3 bases and V by 5 bases; bases with no gene match: 7. In germline, CDR1 is SEHNR, CDR2 FQNEAQ (reference sequence). The CDR3 is 16 residues long. The CDR3, as DNA: TGTGCCAGCAGCGATATAGCGGGAGGGCTGACAGATACGCAGTATTTT. This encodes CASSDIAGGLTDTQYF.

The chain has TRBV5-1 and TRBJ1-4, with D perhaps matching TRBD1 (6 bases). Looked up from germline, CDR1 is SGHRS and CDR2 is YFSETQ. CDR3 size: 15 residues. With 1 base removed from V and 8 bases from J, the gap between germline ends came to 15 bases. CDR3 coding DNA: TGCGCCAGCAGCTTGTGGCCAGGGGATAAGGAAAAACTGTTTTTT. Translation gives CASSLWPGDKEKLFF.

The V call is TRBV19, the J call TRBJ1-6; possible D gene TRBD1, 5 bases. V lost 3 bases to trimming and J lost 7 bases, with 10 bases between them. CDR1 is LNHDA, CDR2 SQIVND, per germline (reference sequence). The CDR3 has 14 amino acids. For the CDR3, the DNA is TGTGCCAGTAGTATTCCTGGGGGGAATTCACCCCTCCACTTT. Its protein product is CASSIPGGNSPLHF.

This clone was recorded a few times. The J gene is TRBJ1-5, the V gene TRBV5-8, with 7 bases identical to TRBD1. Germline CDR1 reads SGHTS; CDR2 reads YDEGEE. V lost 2 bases and J lost 3; bases outside the gene matches: 5. The CDR3 is 15 residues long. DNA of the CDR3: TGTGCCAGCAGCTTAGGGACAGCTCTCAATCAGCCCCAGCATTTT. Its protein is CASSLGTALNQPQHF.

J is TRBJ1-1 and V is TRBV18; 11 positions match TRBD1. Germline trimming cut 4 bases from V and 0 bases from J; bases unmatched to any gene: 1. Looked up from germline, CDR1 is KGHSH and CDR2 is LQKENI. This CDR3 has 15 amino acids. CDR3 in DNA: TGTGCCAGCTCACGGGGACAGGGGGTGAACACTGAAGCTTTCTTT. Translated: CASSRGQGVNTEAFF.

The gene calls are TRBV5-8 and TRBJ2-5, with D possibly being TRBD2 (5 bases). Germline CDR1 and CDR2: SGHTS and YDEGEE. V was shortened by 0 bases and J by 2 bases, with 5 bases between the two germline ends. The CDR3 runs to 13 residues. This CDR3 is CASSLGTQETQYF. Written as DNA, the CDR3 is TGTGCCAGCAGCTTGGGGACTCAAGAGACCCAGTACTTC. Filled out from reference TRBV5-8 and TRBJ2-5, the complete variable domain reads EAGVTQSPTHLIKTRGQQATLRCSPISGHTSVYWYQQALGLGLQFLLWYDEGEERNRGNFPPRFSGRQFPNYSSELNVNALELEDSALYLCASSLGTQETQYFGPGTRLLVL.

The chain combines TRBV3-1 (or the pseudogene TRBV3-2) with TRBJ1-1; 8 nucleotides match TRBD1. Germline loops: CDR1 LGHDT, CDR2 YNNKEL (reference sequence). The CDR3 loop spans 12 amino acids. V was pared by 4 bases and J by 5 bases, with 0 bases of the junction left unmatched. The CDR3 sequence is CASSRTGTEAFF. CDR3 bases: TGTGCCAGCAGCCGGACAGGGACTGAAGCTTTCTTT.

This clone was counted a few times. The chain is built from TRBV5-8 and TRBJ1-4; tentative D call: TRBD1 (5 bases). V shed 4 bases and J shed 7 bases, with 14 bases lying between them. Germline CDR1 SGHTS, CDR2 YDEGEE. The CDR3 totals 14 residues. This CDR3 reads CASSEGQGGEKLFF. CDR3 in DNA: TGTGCCAGCAGCGAGGGGCAAGGTGGTGAAAAACTGTTTTTT.

This rearrangement joins TRBV4-1 to TRBJ1-3; TRBD1 aligns across 10 bases. CDR1 and CDR2 from the germline V gene are MGHRA and YSYEKL. CDR3 length: 22 residues. Trimming took 4 bases from V and 1 from J; bases not matched to a gene: 22. The CDR3 here is CASSRQAKIPPGTGVSGNTIYF. The CDR3 nucleotides read TGCGCCAGCAGCCGCCAAGCAAAAATCCCGCCCGGGACAGGGGTATCTGGAAACACCATATATTTT.

The chain couples TRBV29-1 to TRBJ2-1; D is possibly TRBD1 (5 bases). Trimming took 4 bases from V and 2 from J, leaving 9 bases between them. Germline CDR1 is SQVTM and CDR2 is ANQGSEA. The CDR3 covers 13 residues. The CDR3 nucleotides are TGCAGCGTTGGGACACACACCTACAATGAGCAGTTCTTC. It translates to CSVGTHTYNEQFF.

Only one count was recorded for this clone. The chain joins TRBV5-1 to TRBJ1-2; the D gene is possibly TRBD1 (5 bases). There are 14 residues in the CDR3. V was shortened by 0 bases and J by 5 bases, with 11 bases between the two germline ends. Germline CDR1 SGHRS, CDR2 YFSETQ. The CDR3 reads CASSLGGGPYGYTF. In DNA form, the CDR3 reads TGCGCCAGCAGCTTGGGTGGGGGACCATATGGCTACACCTTC.

This clone was seen a few times. The CDR3 coding sequence is TGTGCCAGTAGTATCTGGGGACAGATGAACACTGAAGCTTTCTTT. Translation gives CASSIWGQMNTEAFF. The rearrangement uses TRBV19 and TRBJ1-1; 7 nucleotides align to TRBD1. This CDR3 has 15 amino acids. J lost 0 bases, V lost 3 bases, and 4 bases had no gene match. Per the germline V gene, CDR1 is LNHDA and CDR2 is SQIVND (reference sequence).

The V gene is TRBV12-3 or TRBV12-4, the J gene TRBJ1-1, with a possible D match to TRBD1 (6 bases). This CDR3 is built from 12 residues. V lost 3 bases to trimming and J lost 7 bases, with 9 bases between them. CDR3 amino acids: CASSFWGLEAFF. DNA of the CDR3: TGTGCCAGCAGTTTTTGGGGGCTTGAAGCTTTCTTT.

The rearrangement links TRBV29-1 to TRBJ1-1; possible D gene TRBD1, 6 bases. CDR1 is SQVTM, CDR2 ANQGSEA, per germline. V lost 7 bases and J lost 4, with 13 bases in between. The CDR3 is made up of 12 amino acids. This chain's CDR3 is CSAAEGGTEAFF. The CDR3 bases are TGCAGCGCGGCGGAGGGGGGCACTGAAGCTTTCTTT.

The chain has TRBV13 and TRBJ1-5; D not certain. CDR3 length: 13 residues. Per germline, CDR1 PRHDT and CDR2 FYEKMQ (reference sequence). V was trimmed by 5 bases and J by 6 bases, leaving 11 bases between them. The CDR3 DNA reads as TGTGCCAGCAGCCCACGTCCCGGTCAGCCCCAGCATTTT. It specifies CASSPRPGQPQHF.

The chain employs TRBV5-1 and TRBJ1-1; TRBD1 is a possible D gene (5 bases). This CDR3 has 13 residues. CDR1 and CDR2 (germline): SGHRS, YFSETQ. Trimming removed 0 bases from V and 4 bases from J, with 7 bases in between. The CDR3 here is CASSLVTGTEAFF. The CDR3 DNA reads TGCGCCAGCAGCTTGGTAACAGGCACTGAAGCTTTCTTT.

The chain recombines TRBV19 with TRBJ1-6; 7 bases align to TRBD1. The CDR3 has 14 amino acids. V gave up 7 bases and J gave up 4 bases; unmatched junction bases: 4. CDR1 is LNHDA, CDR2 SQIVND, per germline (reference sequence). Here the CDR3 DNA reads TGTGCCAGTACCCCGGGACAGTATAATTCACCCCTCCACTTT. Protein sequence: CASTPGQYNSPLHF.